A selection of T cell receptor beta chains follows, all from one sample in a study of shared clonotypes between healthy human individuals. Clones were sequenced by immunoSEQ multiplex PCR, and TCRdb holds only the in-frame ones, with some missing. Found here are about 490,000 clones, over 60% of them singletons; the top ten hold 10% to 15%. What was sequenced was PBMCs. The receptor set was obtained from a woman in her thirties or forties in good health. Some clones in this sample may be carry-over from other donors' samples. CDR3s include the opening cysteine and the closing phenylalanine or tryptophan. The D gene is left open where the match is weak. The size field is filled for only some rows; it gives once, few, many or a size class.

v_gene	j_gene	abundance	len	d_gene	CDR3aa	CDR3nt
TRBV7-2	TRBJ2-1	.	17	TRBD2	CASSLLPGLASGNEQFF	TGTGCCAGCAGCTTGCTCCCGGGACTAGCCTCTGGCAATGAGCAGTTCTTC
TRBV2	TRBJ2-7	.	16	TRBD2	CASRGSSGVSSYEQYF	TGTGCCAGCAGGGGAAGTAGCGGGGTAAGCTCCTACGAGCAGTACTTC
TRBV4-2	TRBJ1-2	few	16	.	CASSQAGDGGNYGYTF	TGTGCCAGCAGCCAAGCGGGGGACGGTGGCAACTATGGCTACACCTTC
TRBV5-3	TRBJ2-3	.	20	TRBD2	CARSLLLAGGLRIHTDTQYF	TGTGCCAGAAGCTTGTTGCTAGCGGGAGGGCTACGGATACACACAGATACGCAGTATTTT
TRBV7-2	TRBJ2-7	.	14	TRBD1	CASSLARTGYEQYF	TGTGCCAGCAGCTTAGCCAGGACAGGGTACGAGCAGTACTTC
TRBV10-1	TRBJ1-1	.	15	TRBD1	CASSETRTGASEAFF	TGCGCCAGCAGTGAGACGAGAACAGGGGCAAGTGAAGCTTTCTTT
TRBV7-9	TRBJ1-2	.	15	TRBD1	CASSPWDREPYGYTF	TGTGCCAGCAGCCCGTGGGACAGGGAACCGTATGGCTACACCTTC
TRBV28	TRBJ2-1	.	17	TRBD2	CASSSPGLAGVYNEQFF	TGTGCCAGCAGTTCACCCGGACTAGCGGGAGTCTACAATGAGCAGTTCTTC
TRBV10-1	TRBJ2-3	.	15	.	CASSEGGTPTDTQYF	TGCGCCAGCAGTGAGGGCGGGACACCTACAGATACGCAGTATTTT
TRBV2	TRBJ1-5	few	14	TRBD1	CASSGTGGNQPQHF	TGTGCCAGCAGTGGGACAGGGGGCAATCAGCCCCAGCATTTT
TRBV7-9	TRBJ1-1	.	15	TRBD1	CASSLGQGRGPEAFF	TGTGCCAGCAGCTTAGGACAGGGAAGGGGACCCGAAGCTTTCTTT
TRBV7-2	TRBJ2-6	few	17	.	CASSQWGRNSGANVLTF	TGTGCCAGCAGCCAGTGGGGACGGAACTCTGGGGCCAACGTCCTGACTTTC
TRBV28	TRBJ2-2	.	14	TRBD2	CASKGGRNTGELFF	TGTGCCAGCAAGGGCGGGAGGAACACCGGGGAGCTGTTTTTT
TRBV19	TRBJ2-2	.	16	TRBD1	CASSIPTQGRTGELFF	TGTGCCAGTAGTATCCCCACACAGGGGAGAACCGGGGAGCTGTTTTTT
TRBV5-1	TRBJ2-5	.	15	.	CASSYGTLQRETQYF	TGCGCCAGCAGCTACGGGACATTGCAGCGGGAGACCCAGTACTTC
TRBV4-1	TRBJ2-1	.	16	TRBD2	CASSPTSGRAGNEQFF	TGCGCCAGCAGCCCTACTAGTGGGAGGGCCGGGAATGAGCAGTTCTTC
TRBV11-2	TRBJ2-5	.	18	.	CASTPRRDGGPPQETQYF	TGTGCCAGCACCCCACGGAGGGACGGCGGCCCACCCCAAGAGACCCAGTACTTC
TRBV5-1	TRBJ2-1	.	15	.	CASSLVSSGNNEQFF	TGCGCCAGCAGCTTGGTGTCTAGTGGAAACAATGAGCAGTTCTTC
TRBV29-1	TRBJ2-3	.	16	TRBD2	CSVIGLAGKSTDTQYF	TGCAGCGTCATCGGACTAGCGGGAAAGAGCACAGATACGCAGTATTTT
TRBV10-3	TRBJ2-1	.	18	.	CAISDPRRSSSSYNEQFF	TGTGCCATCAGTGACCCTAGGCGGTCCTCGAGCTCCTACAATGAGCAGTTCTTC
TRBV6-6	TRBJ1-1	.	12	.	CASSYTRGEAFF	TGTGCCAGCAGTTACACCAGGGGTGAAGCTTTCTTT
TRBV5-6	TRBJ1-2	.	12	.	CASSLTNYGYTF	TGTGCCAGCAGTCTAACGAACTATGGCTACACCTTC